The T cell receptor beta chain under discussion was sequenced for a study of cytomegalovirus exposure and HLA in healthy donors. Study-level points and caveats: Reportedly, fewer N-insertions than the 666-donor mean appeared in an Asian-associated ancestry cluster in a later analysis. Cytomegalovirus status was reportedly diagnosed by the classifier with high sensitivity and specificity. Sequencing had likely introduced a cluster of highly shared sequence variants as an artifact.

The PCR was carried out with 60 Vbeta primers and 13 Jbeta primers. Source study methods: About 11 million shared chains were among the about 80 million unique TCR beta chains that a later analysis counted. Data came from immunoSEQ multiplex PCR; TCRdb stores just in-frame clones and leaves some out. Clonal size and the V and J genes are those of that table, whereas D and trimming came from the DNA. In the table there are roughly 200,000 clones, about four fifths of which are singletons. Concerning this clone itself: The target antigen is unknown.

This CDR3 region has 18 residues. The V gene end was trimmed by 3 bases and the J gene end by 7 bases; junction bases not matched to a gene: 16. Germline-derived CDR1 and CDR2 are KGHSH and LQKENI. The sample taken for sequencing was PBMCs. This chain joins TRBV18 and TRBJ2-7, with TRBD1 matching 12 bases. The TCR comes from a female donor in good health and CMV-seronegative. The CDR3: CASSPVLGGQGASGEQYF. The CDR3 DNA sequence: TGTGCCAGCTCACCCGTGCTAGGGGGACAGGGGGCAAGTGGTGAGCAGTACTTC. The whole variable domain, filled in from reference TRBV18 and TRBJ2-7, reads NAGVMQNPRHLVRRRGQEARLRCSPMKGHSHVYWYRQLPEEGLKFMVYLQKENIIDESGMPKERFSAEFPKEGPSILRIQQVVRGDSAAYFCASSPVLGGQGASGEQYFGPGTRLTVT.